This T cell receptor beta chain was retrieved from a study of OX40 agonist ivuxolimab in advanced cancers. Across the whole study: Ivuxolimab is an agonistic anti-OX40 (CD134) antibody, and patients were treated with it. Patients received intravenous ivuxolimab every 2 weeks at 0.01 to 10 mg/kg.

Assay used: immunoSEQ multiplex PCR; TCRdb lists only in-frame clones, some missing. The sample has tens of thousands of clones, approximately 86% seen once; the top ten hold just over 0.75%. This clone was picked up a small number of times. Its specificity is not known. The CDR3 contains 13 residues. The V end lost 1 base, the J end lost 9 bases, and 10 bases lay between the germline ends. Germline-derived CDR1 and CDR2 are LGHNT and FRNRAP. The study, taken as a whole, reports: Among the lowest peripheral clonal expansion occurred in 0.1-3.0 mg/kg partial responders.

The rearrangement joins TRBV12-5 to TRBJ1-5; no clear D. This clonotype originated in an adult with an advanced solid tumor such as melanoma, head and neck, liver or kidney cancer. Material: CD4+ or CD8+ T cells sorted from blood, obtained in a trial of the OX40 agonist ivuxolimab. CDR3 loop: CASGLGFQRPQHF. In DNA form, the CDR3 reads TGTGCTAGTGGTTTGGGCTTTCAGAGGCCCCAGCATTTT.